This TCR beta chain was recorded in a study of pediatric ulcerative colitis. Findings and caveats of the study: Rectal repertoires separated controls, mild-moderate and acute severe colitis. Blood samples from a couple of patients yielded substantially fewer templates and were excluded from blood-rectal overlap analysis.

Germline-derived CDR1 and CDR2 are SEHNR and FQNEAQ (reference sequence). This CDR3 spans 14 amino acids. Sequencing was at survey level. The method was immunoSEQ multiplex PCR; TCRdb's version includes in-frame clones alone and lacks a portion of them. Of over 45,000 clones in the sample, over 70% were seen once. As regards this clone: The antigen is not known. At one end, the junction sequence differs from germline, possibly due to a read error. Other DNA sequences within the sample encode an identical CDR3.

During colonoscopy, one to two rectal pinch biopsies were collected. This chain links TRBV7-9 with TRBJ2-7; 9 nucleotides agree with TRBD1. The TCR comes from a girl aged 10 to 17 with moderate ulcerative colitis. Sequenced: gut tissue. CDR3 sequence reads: CASSPGQGGDEQYF. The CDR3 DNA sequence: TGTGCCAGCAGCCCGGGACAGGGCGGCGACGAGCAGTACTTT.